This passage covers 9 T cell receptor beta chains from one sample sequenced in a study of cytomegalovirus exposure and HLA in healthy donors. The study ran its PCR with 60 Vbeta and 13 Jbeta primers. The table came from immunoSEQ multiplex PCR; TCRdb's copy has only in-frame clones and leaves some out. The data hold some 150,000 clones, with roughly 76% observed a single time. Sequencing was performed on PBMCs. The receptors were sampled from a man aged 55 to 70 in good health and CMV-seronegative.

In nucleotides, the CDR3 is TGTGCCAGCAGCCCGTCCGGAGGGGTGTACAATGAGCAGTTCTTC. This encodes CASSPSGGVYNEQFF. The chain uses TRBV11-3 and TRBJ2-1; weak D call: TRBD2 (6 bases). Germline V CDR1 and CDR2: SGHNT, YENEEA. Trimming pared 5 bases from V and 4 bases from J, leaving 15 bases between. CDR3 length equals 15 residues.

The rearrangement uses TRBV2 and TRBJ1-5, with 8 bases lining up with TRBD1. The CDR3 consists of 15 residues. The germline V gene encodes CDR1 SNHLY and CDR2 FYNNEI. V lost 11 bases to trimming and J lost 2 bases; unmatched junction nucleotides: 11. Here the CDR3 DNA reads TGTGCCTGCCAGGGGGCTCCCAATGGCAATCAGCCCCAGCATTTT. Amino acids: CACQGAPNGNQPQHF.

The J gene is TRBJ2-5, the V gene TRBV6-1; 9 bases agree with TRBD2. J was trimmed by 5 bases and V by 2 bases; bases with no gene match: 9. The CDR3 sequence is 16 residues long. Germline values: CDR1 MNHNS, CDR2 SASEGT. CDR3 region: CASSENPAGGGETQYF. The CDR3 DNA sequence: TGTGCCAGCAGTGAAAACCCAGCGGGAGGCGGTGAGACCCAGTACTTC.

This chain uses TRBV4-2 with TRBJ2-7, with D possibly matching TRBD2 (5 bases). From germline, CDR1 is LGHNA and CDR2 YNFKEQ. With 1 base removed from V and 3 bases from J, the gap between germline ends came to 13 bases. The CDR3 runs 15 residues. The CDR3 DNA sequence: TGTGCCAGCAGCCAAGGGGTTGAGGGAGTCTACGAGCAGTACTTC. Amino acid sequence: CASSQGVEGVYEQYF.

The CDR3: CASSEQGSYGTIYF. The CDR3 DNA follows: TGTGCCAGTAGTGAACAGGGATCGTACGGCACCATATATTTT. V and J are TRBV19 and TRBJ1-3, with D possibly matching TRBD1 (6 bases). The CDR3 has 14 amino acids. With 5 bases removed from V and 9 bases from J, the gap between germline ends came to 17 bases. Per germline, CDR1 LNHDA and CDR2 SQIVND (reference sequence). The variable domain in full, completed from reference TRBV19 and TRBJ1-3, reads DGGITQSPKYLFRKEGQNVTLSCEQNLNHDAMYWYRQDPGQGLRLIYYSQIVNDFQKGDIAEGYSVSREKKESFPLTVTSAQKNPTAFYLCASSEQGSYGTIYFGEGSWLTVV.

This clone showed up just once. The chain joins TRBV29-1 to TRBJ2-2, with 7 bases fitting TRBD2. From germline, CDR1 is SQVTM and CDR2 ANQGSEA. This CDR3 contains 14 residues. V dropped 4 bases and J dropped 2; count of bases not matched to a gene: 4. The chain's CDR3 is CSVGGGTNTGELFF. CDR3 in DNA: TGCAGCGTTGGGGGAGGGACCAACACCGGGGAGCTGTTTTTT.

This chain links TRBV6-5 with TRBJ1-6; no firm D call. CDR1 is MNHEY and CDR2 is SVGAGI in the germline V gene. This CDR3 comprises 13 residues. Trimming pared 7 bases from V and 7 bases from J, leaving 11 bases between. For the CDR3, the DNA is TGTGCCAGCATTCTGGGCACAAATTCACCCCTCCACTTT. Protein product: CASILGTNSPLHF.

V and J are TRBV21-1 and TRBJ2-5; TRBD1 is taken as the D call from the table, unchecked against the DNA. TRBV21-1 is listed as a pseudogene. The CDR3 is made up of 19 amino acids. In nucleotides, the CDR3 is TGTGCCAGCAGCAGGGGGATTGACAGGGCGAGAACTTGGGGGGAGACCCAGTACTTC. Its protein is CASSRGIDRARTWGETQYF.

The genes are TRBV4-1 and TRBJ2-5; unclear D gene. Per germline, CDR1 MGHRA and CDR2 YSYEKL. Trimming removed 1 base at V and 4 bases at J, with 10 bases between. There are 14 residues in the CDR3. In DNA form, the CDR3 reads TGCGCCAGCAGCCAAGGGAGCTTTCGAGAGACCCAGTACTTC. This codes for CASSQGSFRETQYF.